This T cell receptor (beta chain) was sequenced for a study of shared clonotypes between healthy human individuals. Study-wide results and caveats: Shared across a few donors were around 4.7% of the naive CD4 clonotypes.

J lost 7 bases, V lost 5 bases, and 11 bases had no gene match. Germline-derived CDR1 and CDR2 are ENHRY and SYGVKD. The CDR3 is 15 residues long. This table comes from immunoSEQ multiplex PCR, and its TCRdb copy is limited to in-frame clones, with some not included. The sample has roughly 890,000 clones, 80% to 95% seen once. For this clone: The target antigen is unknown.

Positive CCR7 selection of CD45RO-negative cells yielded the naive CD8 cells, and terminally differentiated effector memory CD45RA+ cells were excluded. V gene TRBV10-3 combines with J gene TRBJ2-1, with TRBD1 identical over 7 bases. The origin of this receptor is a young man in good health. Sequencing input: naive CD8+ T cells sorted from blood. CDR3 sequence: CAISPDRTTGNEQFF. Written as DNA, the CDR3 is TGTGCCATCAGTCCGGACAGGACAACAGGGAATGAGCAGTTCTTC.